The 25 T cell receptor beta chains presented below share a single source sample, sequenced in a study of response to subunit inactivated influenza vaccine. TCRdb re-analysed the RT-PCR reads in MiXCR, keeping a single row per CDR3 protein. The sample shows under 850,000 distinct CDR3 sequences, less than 20% of them seen only once. The sequenced sample was PBMCs from blood, obtained approximately 5 days after vaccination. The receptors shown here come from a man between 50 and 59 years old who received an inactivated influenza vaccine.

This clonotype was observed a handful of times. The chain uses TRBV4-2 and TRBJ1-3; maybe TRBD1 (5 bases). The CDR3 totals 14 residues. Trimming shortened V by 1 base and J by 2 bases, and 6 bases separated the two germline ends. The germline gives CDR1 LGHNA, CDR2 YNFKEQ. In DNA form, the CDR3 reads TGTGCCAGCAGCCAAGGACAGACTGGAAACACCATATATTTT. Translated: CASSQGQTGNTIYF.

This clonotype was seen only a few times. A read error may explain this, as a much larger clone is one base away. V usage is TRBV9 and J usage is TRBJ2-2; D is unclear. The CDR3 totals 11 residues. Germline values: CDR1 SGDLS, CDR2 YYNGEE. V shed 1 base and J shed 6 bases, with 1 base lying between them. The CDR3 spells CASSVSGELFF. The CDR3 DNA reads as TGTGCCAGCAGCGTATCCGGGGAGCTGTTTTTT.

This clonotype was counted at least ten times. The chain employs TRBV15 and TRBJ2-5; 8 bases are a match to TRBD1. The germline gives CDR1 LNHNV, CDR2 YYDKDF (reference sequence). J lost 1 base, V lost 3 bases, and 10 bases had no gene match. This CDR3 contains 17 residues. The CDR3 coding sequence is TGTGCCACCAGCAGCAACAGGGGGTGGGGACCCCAAGAGACCCAGTACTTC. As protein: CATSSNRGWGPQETQYF.

The table lists this clonotype with a few counts. The chain uses TRBV20-1 and TRBJ2-7; either TRBD1 or TRBD2 may supply D (5 bases each). Germline CDR1 reads DFQATT; CDR2 reads SNEGSKA (reference sequence). CDR3 length: 14 residues. Trimming stripped 3 bases from V and 0 bases from J, with 12 bases between. This CDR3 reads CSASSRDLSYEQYF. Written as DNA, the CDR3 is TGCAGTGCTAGCTCCCGGGACCTCTCCTACGAGCAGTACTTC.

A word on this clonotype: Sequence at one end of the junction differs from germline and may be a read error. CDR3 DNA sequence: TGTGCCAGCAGTCACTCGCGGGGAAGACAGATCAACTATGGCTACACCTTC. Protein: CASSHSRGRQINYGYTF. The rearrangement joins TRBV6-5 to TRBJ1-2, with D perhaps matching TRBD1 (5 bases). Germline CDR1 and CDR2: MNHEY and SVGAGI. This CDR3 comprises 17 residues.

This clonotype was detected only a few times. This rearrangement joins TRBV7-2 to TRBJ2-7; 9 bases line up with TRBD2. The CDR3 is made up of 17 amino acids. Germline V gene data show CDR1 as SGHTA and CDR2 as FQGNSA. The trim removed 5 bases at V and 4 bases at J, leaving 15 bases unmatched. CDR3 in DNA: TGTGCCAGCAGCCCCCGTGGCAGCGGGAGGAGTGGATACGAGCAGTACTTC. Protein sequence: CASSPRGSGRSGYEQYF.

The rearrangement links TRBV20-1 to TRBJ2-4; the D gene is possibly TRBD2 (6 bases). The CDR3 spans 15 residues. The germline V and J ends were trimmed by 6 bases and 5 bases, with 20 bases remaining between them. The germline gives CDR1 DFQATT, CDR2 SNEGSKA (reference sequence). The CDR3 DNA reads TGCAGTGCGGGGGGTATGACGGGAGACCAAAACATTCAGTACTTC. Amino acids: CSAGGMTGDQNIQYF.

J is TRBJ2-7 and V is TRBV7-8; the D call may be TRBD1 or TRBD2 (5 bases each). With 3 bases removed from V and 4 bases from J, the gap between germline ends came to 16 bases. Per the germline V gene, CDR1 is SGHVS and CDR2 is FQNEAQ. The CDR3 is made up of 15 amino acids. In nucleotides, the CDR3 is TGTGCCAGCAGCTTGTCCGGGACGCATAGATACGAGCAGTACTTC. Its protein is CASSLSGTHRYEQYF.

In its sample, this clonotype was seen many times. This chain connects TRBV29-1 to TRBJ2-2; 8 nucleotides match TRBD2. CDR3 length: 15 residues. Germline assignment: CDR1 SQVTM and CDR2 ANQGSEA. V dropped 5 bases and J dropped 4; count of bases not matched to a gene: 9. The DNA for the CDR3 is TGCAGCGTTCTCCGGGGGGGTCGGCGCACCGGGGAGCTGTTTTTT. This codes for CSVLRGGRRTGELFF.

V usage is TRBV15 and J usage is TRBJ1-1; no firm D call. V was pared by 0 bases and J by 1 base, with 6 bases between. Germline V lookup: CDR1 LNHNV, CDR2 YYDKDF (reference sequence). CDR3 length: 14 residues. The CDR3 bases are TGTGCCACCAGCAGAGATTCGGCGAACACTGAAGCTTTCTTT. This gives the protein CATSRDSANTEAFF. Drawing the rest from reference TRBV15 and TRBJ1-1, the complete variable domain is DAMVIQNPRYQVTQFGKPVTLSCSQTLNHNVMYWYQQKSSQAPKLLFHYYDKDFNNEADTPDNFQSRRPNTSFCFLDIRSPGLGDTAMYLCATSRDSANTEAFFGQGTRLTVV.

The sample holds a few counts of this clonotype. The V gene is TRBV6-2 or TRBV6-3, the J gene TRBJ1-1; D gene unclear. Germline values: CDR1 MNHEY, CDR2 SVGEGT. V dropped 2 bases and J dropped 1 base, with 5 bases sitting between them. The CDR3 has 13 amino acids. CDR3 coding DNA: TGTGCCAGCAGTTACATGGAGAACACTGAAGCTTTCTTT. Translated, it gives CASSYMENTEAFF.

This clonotype occurred a few times. The chain carries TRBV11-3 and TRBJ2-1; the match to TRBD2 covers 11 bases. V lost 5 bases and J lost 8; bases outside the gene matches: 5. CDR1 and CDR2 (germline): SGHNT, YENEEA. There are 14 residues in the CDR3. The CDR3 coding sequence is TGTGCCAGCAGCGCCGGACTAGCGGGCTATGAGCAGTTCTTC. Translation: CASSAGLAGYEQFF.

This clonotype was observed a few times. The rearrangement uses TRBV10-3 and TRBJ2-3; TRBD2 matches at 13 bases. The CDR3 is 17 residues long. Germline V gives CDR1 ENHRY, CDR2 SYGVKD. Trimming removed 4 bases from V and 2 bases from J; junction bases left unmatched: 6. CDR3 loop: CAISGKGLAGLTDTQYF. CDR3 nucleotide sequence: TGTGCCATCAGTGGGAAGGGACTAGCGGGGCTCACAGATACGCAGTATTTT.

The chain combines TRBV19 with TRBJ2-7; 10 bases are a match to TRBD2. Unmatched junction bases numbered 20, after V lost 2 bases and J lost 4 bases. The germline V gene encodes CDR1 LNHDA and CDR2 SQIVND (reference sequence). This CDR3 is built from 20 residues. In DNA, the CDR3 is TGTGCCAGTAGTATAAGATTTCTGGCTAGCGGGAGCCTTAGCGCTTACGAGCAGTACTTC. This gives the protein CASSIRFLASGSLSAYEQYF.

This clonotype came up many times. This chain joins TRBV5-1 and TRBJ1-5; TRBD1 aligns across 7 bases. Germline V gives CDR1 SGHRS, CDR2 YFSETQ. V shed 5 bases and J 4 bases; nucleotides not matched to a gene: 3. This CDR3 spans 13 amino acids. CDR3 coding DNA: TGCGCCAGCAGAGGACAGGATAATCAGCCCCAGCATTTT. Translation: CASRGQDNQPQHF. Based on the CDR3 plus reference TRBV5-1 and TRBJ1-5, the full variable domain is KAGVTQTPRYLIKTRGQQVTLSCSPISGHRSVSWYQQTPGQGLQFLFEYFSETQRNKGNFPGRFSGRQFSNSRSEMNVSTLELGDSALYLCASRGQDNQPQHFGDGTRLSIL.

The rearrangement joins TRBV20-1 to TRBJ2-4, with 9 bases matching TRBD2. CDR1 is DFQATT, CDR2 SNEGSKA, per germline (reference sequence). The CDR3 loop spans 18 amino acids. V trimming: 1 base; J trimming: 0 bases; junction bases outside the gene matches: 10. For the CDR3, the DNA is TGCAGTGCTAGAGTTCTAGCGGGAAATATACTAGCCAAAAACATTCAGTACTTC. This encodes CSARVLAGNILAKNIQYF.

As DNA, the CDR3 is TGTGCCAGCAGTATAACGGTACGCAATCAGCCCCAGCATTTT. The encoded protein is CASSITVRNQPQHF. J is TRBJ1-5 and V is TRBV6-1; D remains ambiguous. V shed 5 bases and J shed 2 bases, with 10 bases lying between them. Germline loops: CDR1 MNHNS, CDR2 SASEGT. This CDR3 region has 14 residues.

The chain joins TRBV29-1 to TRBJ1-3, with 10 bases matching TRBD1. V trimming: 3 bases; J trimming: 2 bases; junction bases outside the gene matches: 4. The CDR3 extends over 15 amino acids. Germline CDR1 and CDR2: SQVTM and ANQGSEA. CDR3 region: CSVEGQGTAGNTIYF. The CDR3 nucleotides read TGCAGCGTTGAGGGACAGGGGACCGCTGGAAACACCATATATTTT.

The gene calls are TRBV5-1 and TRBJ1-4; D is uncertain. There are 15 residues in the CDR3. The germline CDR1 and CDR2 sequences are SGHRS and YFSETQ. The ends were cut back, 0 bases at V and 2 bases at J, with 8 bases in the middle. In DNA form, the CDR3 reads TGCGCCAGCAGCTTGGAAAGCTCTACTAATGAAAAACTGTTTTTT. Translated: CASSLESSTNEKLFF.

This clonotype was counted between two and nine times. The chain couples TRBV30 to TRBJ2-1; D unresolved. CDR1 is GTSNPN, CDR2 SVGIG, per germline (reference sequence). Trimming removed 0 bases from V and 9 bases from J, with 9 bases in between. This CDR3 is built from 12 residues. In nucleotides, the CDR3 is TGTGCCTGGAGTGTATACGCCGGTGAGCAGTTCTTC. It encodes CAWSVYAGEQFF.

This chain connects TRBV11-2 to TRBJ2-3; 9 nucleotides match TRBD2. Germline loops: CDR1 SGHAT, CDR2 FQNNGV. This CDR3 comprises 19 residues. J was trimmed by 2 bases and V by 2 bases; bases with no gene match: 14. CDR3 in amino acids: CASSLSHFGAGGATDTQYF. DNA for the CDR3: TGTGCCAGCAGCTTAAGTCACTTCGGCGCGGGAGGGGCCACAGATACGCAGTATTTT. Based on the CDR3 plus reference TRBV11-2 and TRBJ2-3, the full variable domain is EAGVAQSPRYKIIEKRQSVAFWCNPISGHATLYWYQQILGQGPKLLIQFQNNGVVDDSQLPKDRFSAERLKGVDSTLKIQPAKLEDSAVYLCASSLSHFGAGGATDTQYFGPGTRLTVL.

V is TRBV15 and J is TRBJ2-5; D may be TRBD2 (5 bases). V was pared by 0 bases and J by 1 base, with 9 bases between. Germline loops: CDR1 LNHNV, CDR2 YYDKDF (reference sequence). The CDR3 length is 15 residues. The CDR3 DNA reads as TGTGCCACCAGCAGAGAAGGAGCGGCCCAAGAGACCCAGTACTTC. Its protein is CATSREGAAQETQYF.

This clonotype was seen a handful of times. Its ends do not fully match the called genes, so a read error is possible. This chain connects TRBV4-1 to TRBJ2-3; 10 bases line up with TRBD1. The CDR3 is 14 residues long. Germline CDR1 and CDR2: MGHRA and YSYEKL. CDR3 region: CASSQVGQGGSSRF. The CDR3 DNA follows: TGCGCCAGCAGCCAAGTAGGACAGGGGGGAAGCTCCCGATTT.

This clonotype has ten or more counts. This chain joins TRBV2 and TRBJ1-1; D ambiguous. Trimming shortened V by 3 bases and J by 4 bases, and 9 bases separated the two germline ends. The CDR3 loop spans 13 amino acids. Germline V gene data show CDR1 as SNHLY and CDR2 as FYNNEI. CDR3 bases: TGTGCCAGCAGTGACGGACGGTCCACTGAAGCTTTCTTT. This codes for CASSDGRSTEAFF.

The V and J genes are TRBV11-2 and TRBJ2-7, with unresolved D. Germline CDR1 reads SGHAT; CDR2 reads FQNNGV. The CDR3 covers 14 residues. The V end lost 7 bases, the J end lost 7 bases, and 20 bases lay between the germline ends. CDR3: CASIKDPTPGEQYF. For the CDR3, the DNA is TGTGCCAGCATAAAGGACCCCACCCCCGGGGAGCAGTACTTC.